Listed here is a single TCR beta chain. This record belongs to a study of blood T cell repertoires in COVID-19. Study details: Acute and convalescent COVID-19 specimens originated in the United States, Italy and Spain. The analysed material was cDNA or gDNA that came from T cells, B-cell-depleted T cells, or PBMCs.

The length of the CDR3 is 15 residues. V dropped 7 bases and J dropped 3; count of bases not matched to a gene: 12. CDR1 and CDR2 from the germline V gene are SGDLS and YYNGEE. Per the study methods: Researchers report that nucleated cell counts were estimated from reference gene primer amplification. The assay was immunoSEQ multiplex PCR, and TCRdb's table has in-frame clones only and misses some. V and J calls and clone size are copied from that table; D and trimming were computed from the DNA. Among some 11,000 clones listed, 90% were seen once. This clonotype originated in a human donor in a cohort sampled during active COVID-19. The rearrangement joins TRBV9 to TRBJ2-7; TRBD1 matches 8 bases. The specimen sequenced was peripheral blood. The CDR3 here is CASGPGGRGDYEQYF. The CDR3 coding sequence is TGTGCCAGCGGACCAGGGGGCAGAGGGGACTACGAGCAGTACTTC.